This T cell receptor beta chain derives from a study of beta chain features in type 1 diabetes. The isolated RNA, all of it, was reverse transcribed, so expressed TCRB transcripts were what got sequenced. Assay: immunoSEQ multiplex PCR; the TCRdb copy retains only in-frame clones and omits some. The repertoire holds about 400,000 clones, with roughly 12% as singletons. General observations from the study: Across all four CD4+ subsets, people with type 1 diabetes showed modestly shorter TCRB CDR3s.

This CDR3 is built from 17 residues. The J segment lost 6 bases and the V segment lost 3 bases, leaving 13 bases of the junction unmatched. Germline assignment: CDR1 SGHDN and CDR2 FVKESK. For this clone: Its antigen is not identified.

V usage is TRBV14 and J usage is TRBJ2-1, with TRBD1 matching 8 bases. The sample comprised naive CD4+ T cells from blood. The clonotype comes from a woman under 30 with type 1 diabetes. The CDR3 nucleotides read TGTGCCAGCAGCCAGACGACAGGGGTGGAAGTTGGCAATGAGCAGTTCTTC. Its translation is CASSQTTGVEVGNEQFF.